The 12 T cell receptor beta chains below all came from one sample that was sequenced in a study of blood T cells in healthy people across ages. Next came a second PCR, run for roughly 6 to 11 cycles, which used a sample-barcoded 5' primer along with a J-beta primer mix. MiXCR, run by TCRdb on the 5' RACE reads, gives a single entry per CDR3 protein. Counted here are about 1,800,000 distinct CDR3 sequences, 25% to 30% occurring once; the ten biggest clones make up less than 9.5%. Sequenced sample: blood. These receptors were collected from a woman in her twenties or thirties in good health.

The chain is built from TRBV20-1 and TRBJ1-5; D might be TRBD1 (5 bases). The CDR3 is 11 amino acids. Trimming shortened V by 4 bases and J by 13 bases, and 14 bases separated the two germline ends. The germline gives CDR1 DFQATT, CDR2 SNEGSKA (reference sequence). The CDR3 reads CSAMSGPSQHF. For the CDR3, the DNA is TGCAGTGCTATGTCAGGGCCGAGTCAGCATTTT.

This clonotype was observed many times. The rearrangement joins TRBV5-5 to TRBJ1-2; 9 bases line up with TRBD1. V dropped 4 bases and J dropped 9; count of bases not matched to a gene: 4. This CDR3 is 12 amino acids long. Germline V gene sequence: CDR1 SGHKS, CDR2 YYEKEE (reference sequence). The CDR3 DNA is TGTGCCAGCAGCCCCGGACAGGGGAGCTACACCTTC. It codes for CASSPGQGSYTF. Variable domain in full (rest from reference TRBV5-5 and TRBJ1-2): DAGVTQSPTHLIKTRGQQVTLRCSPISGHKSVSWYQQVLGQGPQFIFQYYEKEERGRGNFPDRFSARQFPNYSSELNVNALLLGDSALYLCASSPGQGSYTFGSGTRLTVV.

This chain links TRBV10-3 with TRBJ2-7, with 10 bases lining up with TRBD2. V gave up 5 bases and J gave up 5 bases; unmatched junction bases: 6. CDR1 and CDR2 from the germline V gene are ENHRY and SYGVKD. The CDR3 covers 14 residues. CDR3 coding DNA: TGTGCCATCAGTTCAGCGGGAGGGCGCCACGAGCAGTACTTC. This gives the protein CAISSAGGRHEQYF.

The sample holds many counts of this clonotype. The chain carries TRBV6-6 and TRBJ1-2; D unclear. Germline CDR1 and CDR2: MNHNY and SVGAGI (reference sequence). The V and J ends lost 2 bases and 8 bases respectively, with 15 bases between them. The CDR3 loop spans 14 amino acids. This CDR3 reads CASSYEGTSGGYTF. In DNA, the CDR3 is TGTGCCAGCAGTTACGAGGGCACTTCCGGAGGCTACACCTTC.

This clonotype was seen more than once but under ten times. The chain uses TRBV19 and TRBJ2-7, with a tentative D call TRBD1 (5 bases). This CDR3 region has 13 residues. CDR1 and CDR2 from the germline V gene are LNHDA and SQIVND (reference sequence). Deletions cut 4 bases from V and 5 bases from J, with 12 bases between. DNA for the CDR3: TGTGCCAGTAGTAGAAGACAGAAGGACGAGCAGTACTTC. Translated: CASSRRQKDEQYF.

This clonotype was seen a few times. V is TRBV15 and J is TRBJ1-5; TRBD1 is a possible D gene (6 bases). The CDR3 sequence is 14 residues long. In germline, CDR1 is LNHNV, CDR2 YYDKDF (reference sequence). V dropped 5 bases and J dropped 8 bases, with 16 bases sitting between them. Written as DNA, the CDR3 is TGTGCCACCAGCGAAGAGAGGGGGTATGAGCCCCAGCATTTT. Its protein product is CATSEERGYEPQHF.

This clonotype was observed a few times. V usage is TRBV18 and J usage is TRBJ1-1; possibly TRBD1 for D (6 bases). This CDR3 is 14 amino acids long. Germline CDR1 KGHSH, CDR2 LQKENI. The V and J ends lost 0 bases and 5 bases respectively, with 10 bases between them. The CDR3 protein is CASSPPDRRTEAFF. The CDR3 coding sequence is TGTGCCAGCTCACCACCGGACAGAAGGACTGAAGCTTTCTTT.

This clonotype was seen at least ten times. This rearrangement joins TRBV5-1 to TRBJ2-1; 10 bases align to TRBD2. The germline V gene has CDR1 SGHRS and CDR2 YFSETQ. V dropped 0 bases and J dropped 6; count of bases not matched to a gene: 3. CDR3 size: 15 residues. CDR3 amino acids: CASSLERGGLNEQFF. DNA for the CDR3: TGCGCCAGCAGCTTGGAGCGGGGGGGCCTCAATGAGCAGTTCTTC.

CDR3 sequence: CASSLREVSTPYNEQFF. Written as DNA, the CDR3 is TGTGCCAGCAGCCTCCGGGAAGTTTCGACTCCGTACAATGAGCAGTTCTTC. This chain links TRBV7-8 with TRBJ2-1; D perhaps matches TRBD2 (5 bases). CDR3 length: 17 amino acids. Trimming took off 5 bases at V and 4 bases at J, with 21 bases between the two ends. CDR1 and CDR2 from the germline V gene are SGHVS and FQNEAQ.

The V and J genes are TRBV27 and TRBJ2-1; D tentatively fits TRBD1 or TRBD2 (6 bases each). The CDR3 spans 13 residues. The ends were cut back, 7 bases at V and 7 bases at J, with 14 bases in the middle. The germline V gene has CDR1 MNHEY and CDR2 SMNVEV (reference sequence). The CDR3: CASKSRGTNEQFF. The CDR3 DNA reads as TGTGCCAGCAAATCGAGGGGGACTAATGAGCAGTTCTTC.

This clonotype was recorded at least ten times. DNA for the CDR3: TGTGCCAGCAGTTACACTACAGGGGGCGGGGGCTACACCTTC. Its translation is CASSYTTGGGGYTF. The chain is built from TRBV6-5 and TRBJ1-2, with 9 bases fitting TRBD1. V shed 2 bases, J shed 8 bases, and the junction held 6 bases outside the gene matches. The germline V gene encodes CDR1 MNHEY and CDR2 SVGAGI. This CDR3 region has 14 residues.

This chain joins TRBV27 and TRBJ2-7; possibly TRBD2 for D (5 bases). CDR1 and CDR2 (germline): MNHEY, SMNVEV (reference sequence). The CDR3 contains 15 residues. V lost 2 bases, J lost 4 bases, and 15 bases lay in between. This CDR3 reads CASSLAALRGYEQYF. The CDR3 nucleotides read TGTGCCAGCAGTTTAGCGGCCCTCCGAGGGTACGAGCAGTACTTC.